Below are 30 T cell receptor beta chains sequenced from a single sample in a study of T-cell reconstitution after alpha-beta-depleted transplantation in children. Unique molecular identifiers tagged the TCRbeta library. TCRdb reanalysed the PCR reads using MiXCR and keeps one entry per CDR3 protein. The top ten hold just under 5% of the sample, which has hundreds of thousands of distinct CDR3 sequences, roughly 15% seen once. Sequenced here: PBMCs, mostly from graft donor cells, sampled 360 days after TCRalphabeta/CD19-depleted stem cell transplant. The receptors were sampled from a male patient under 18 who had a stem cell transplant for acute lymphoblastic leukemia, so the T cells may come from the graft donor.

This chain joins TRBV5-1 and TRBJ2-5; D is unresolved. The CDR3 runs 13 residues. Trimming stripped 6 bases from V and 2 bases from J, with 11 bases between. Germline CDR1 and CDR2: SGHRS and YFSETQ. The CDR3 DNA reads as TGCGCCAGCAAGAAGGAGATACAAGAGACCCAGTACTTC. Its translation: CASKKEIQETQYF. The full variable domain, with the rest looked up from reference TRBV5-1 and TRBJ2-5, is KAGVTQTPRYLIKTRGQQVTLSCSPISGHRSVSWYQQTPGQGLQFLFEYFSETQRNKGNFPGRFSGRQFSNSRSEMNVSTLELGDSALYLCASKKEIQETQYFGPGTRLLVL.

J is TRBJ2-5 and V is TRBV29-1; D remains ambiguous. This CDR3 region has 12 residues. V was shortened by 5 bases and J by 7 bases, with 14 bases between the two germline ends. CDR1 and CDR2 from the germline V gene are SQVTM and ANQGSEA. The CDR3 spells CSVTGSRGTQYF. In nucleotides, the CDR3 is TGCAGCGTTACCGGGTCCCGAGGGACCCAGTACTTC.

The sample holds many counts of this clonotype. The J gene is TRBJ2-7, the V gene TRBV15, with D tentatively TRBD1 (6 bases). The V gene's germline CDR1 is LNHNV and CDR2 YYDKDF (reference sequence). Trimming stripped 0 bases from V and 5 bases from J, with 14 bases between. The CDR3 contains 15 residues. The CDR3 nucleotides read TGTGCCACCAGCAGAGATCCGGGCAGGGGAAACGAGCAGTACTTC. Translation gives CATSRDPGRGNEQYF.

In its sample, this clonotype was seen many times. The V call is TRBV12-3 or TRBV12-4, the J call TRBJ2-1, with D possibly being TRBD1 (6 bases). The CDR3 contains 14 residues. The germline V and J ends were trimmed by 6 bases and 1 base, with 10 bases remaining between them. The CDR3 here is CASRSGQSYNEQFF. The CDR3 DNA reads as TGTGCCAGCAGATCAGGACAGTCCTACAATGAGCAGTTCTTC.

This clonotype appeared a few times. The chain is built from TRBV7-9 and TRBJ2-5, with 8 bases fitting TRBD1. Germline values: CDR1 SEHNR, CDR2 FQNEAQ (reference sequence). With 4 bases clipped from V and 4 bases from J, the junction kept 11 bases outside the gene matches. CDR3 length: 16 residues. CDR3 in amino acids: CASSSAKRTGTETQYF. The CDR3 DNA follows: TGTGCCAGCAGCTCCGCCAAAAGGACAGGGACAGAGACCCAGTACTTC.

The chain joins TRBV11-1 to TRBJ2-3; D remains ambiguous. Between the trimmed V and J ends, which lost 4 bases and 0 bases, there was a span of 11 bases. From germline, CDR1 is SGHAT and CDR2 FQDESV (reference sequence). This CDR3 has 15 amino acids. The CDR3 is CASSSGPSSTDTQYF. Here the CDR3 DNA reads TGTGCCAGCAGCTCTGGACCAAGTAGCACAGATACGCAGTATTTT. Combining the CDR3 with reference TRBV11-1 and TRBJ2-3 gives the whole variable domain EAEVAQSPRYKITEKSQAVAFWCDPISGHATLYWYRQILGQGPELLVQFQDESVVDDSQLPKDRFSAERLKGVDSTLKIQPAELGDSAMYLCASSSGPSSTDTQYFGPGTRLTVL.

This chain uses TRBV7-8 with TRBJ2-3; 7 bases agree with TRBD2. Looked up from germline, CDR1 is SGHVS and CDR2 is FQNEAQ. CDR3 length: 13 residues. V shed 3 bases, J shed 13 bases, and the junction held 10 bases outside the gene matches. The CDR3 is CASSLGLAEKEYF. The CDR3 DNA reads TGTGCCAGCAGCTTGGGGCTAGCGGAAAAGGAGTATTTT.

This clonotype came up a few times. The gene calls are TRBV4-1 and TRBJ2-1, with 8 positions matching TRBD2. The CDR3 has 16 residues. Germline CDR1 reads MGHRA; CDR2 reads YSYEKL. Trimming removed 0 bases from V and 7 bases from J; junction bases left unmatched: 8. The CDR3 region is CASSQEGRASGNEQFF. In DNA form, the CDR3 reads TGCGCCAGCAGCCAAGAGGGTAGGGCTAGCGGGAATGAGCAGTTCTTC.

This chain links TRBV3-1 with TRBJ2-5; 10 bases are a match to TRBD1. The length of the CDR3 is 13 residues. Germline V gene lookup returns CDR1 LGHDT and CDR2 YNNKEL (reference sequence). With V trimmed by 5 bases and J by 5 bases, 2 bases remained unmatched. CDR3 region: CASSDRGPETQYF. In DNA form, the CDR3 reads TGTGCCAGCAGCGACAGGGGGCCGGAGACCCAGTACTTC.

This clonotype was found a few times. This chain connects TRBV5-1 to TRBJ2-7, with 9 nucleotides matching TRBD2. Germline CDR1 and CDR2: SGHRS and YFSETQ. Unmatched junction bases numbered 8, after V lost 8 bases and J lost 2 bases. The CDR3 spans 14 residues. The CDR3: CASGAGGYTYEQYF. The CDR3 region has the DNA TGCGCCAGTGGAGCGGGAGGTTATACCTACGAGCAGTACTTC.

The CDR3 loop is CASGAGSGELFF. As DNA, the CDR3 is TGTGCCAGCGGGGCGGGATCCGGGGAGCTGTTTTTT. This chain joins TRBV7-8 and TRBJ2-2; TRBD2 is a possible D gene (6 bases). The V gene's germline CDR1 is SGHVS and CDR2 FQNEAQ. CDR3 length: 12 residues. Trimming shortened V by 8 bases and J by 6 bases, and 10 bases separated the two germline ends.

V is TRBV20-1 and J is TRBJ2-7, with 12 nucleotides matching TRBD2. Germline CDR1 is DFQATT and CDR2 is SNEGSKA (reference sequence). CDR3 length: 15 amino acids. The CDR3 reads CSLLMPSGRVREQYF. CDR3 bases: TGCAGCCTCCTGATGCCTAGCGGGAGGGTGAGGGAGCAGTACTTC.

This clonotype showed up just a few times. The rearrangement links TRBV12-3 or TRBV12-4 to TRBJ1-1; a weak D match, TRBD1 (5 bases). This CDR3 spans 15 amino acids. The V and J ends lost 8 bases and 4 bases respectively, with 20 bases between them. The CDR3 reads CASGLGRRVGTEAFF. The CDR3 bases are TGTGCCAGCGGACTGGGACGTCGGGTGGGCACTGAAGCTTTCTTT.

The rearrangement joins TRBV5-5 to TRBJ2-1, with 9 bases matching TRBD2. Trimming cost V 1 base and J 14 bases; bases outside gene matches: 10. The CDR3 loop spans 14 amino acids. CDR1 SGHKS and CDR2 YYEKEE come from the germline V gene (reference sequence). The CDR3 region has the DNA TGTGCCAGCAGCTTGTATAATATACTAGCGGGCGAGTTCTTC. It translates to CASSLYNILAGEFF.

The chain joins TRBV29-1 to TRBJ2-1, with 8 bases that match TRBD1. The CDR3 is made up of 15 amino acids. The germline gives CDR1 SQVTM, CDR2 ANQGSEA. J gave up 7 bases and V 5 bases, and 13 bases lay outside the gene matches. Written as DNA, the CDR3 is TGCAGCGTTCCCCGACAGGGGAGAGAGGTGAATGAGCAGTTCTTC. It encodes CSVPRQGREVNEQFF.

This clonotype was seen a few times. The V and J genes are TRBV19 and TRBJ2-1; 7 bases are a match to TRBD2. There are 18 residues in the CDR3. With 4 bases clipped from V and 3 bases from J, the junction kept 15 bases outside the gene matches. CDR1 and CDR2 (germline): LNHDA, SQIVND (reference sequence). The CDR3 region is CASSTIGRLAELYNEQFF. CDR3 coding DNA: TGTGCCAGTAGTACGATAGGGAGGCTAGCGGAACTCTACAATGAGCAGTTCTTC.

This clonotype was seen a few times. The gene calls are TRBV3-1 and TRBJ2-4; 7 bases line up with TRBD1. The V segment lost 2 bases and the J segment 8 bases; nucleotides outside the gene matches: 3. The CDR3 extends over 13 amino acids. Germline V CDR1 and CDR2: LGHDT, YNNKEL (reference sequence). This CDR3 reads CASSQNRGHIQYF. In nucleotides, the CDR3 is TGTGCCAGCAGCCAAAACAGGGGACACATTCAGTACTTC.

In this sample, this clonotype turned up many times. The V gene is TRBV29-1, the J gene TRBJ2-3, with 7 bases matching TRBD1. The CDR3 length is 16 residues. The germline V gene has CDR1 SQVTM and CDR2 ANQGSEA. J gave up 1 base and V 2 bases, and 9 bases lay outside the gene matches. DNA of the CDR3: TGCAGCGTTGAAAGGCTAAGGACAGGCCGCACAGATACGCAGTATTTT. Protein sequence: CSVERLRTGRTDTQYF.

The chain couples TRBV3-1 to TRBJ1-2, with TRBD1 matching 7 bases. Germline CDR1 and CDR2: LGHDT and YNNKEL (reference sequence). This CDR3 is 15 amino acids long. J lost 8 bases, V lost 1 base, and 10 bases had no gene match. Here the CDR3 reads CASSQGPWTGAGYTF. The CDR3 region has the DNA TGTGCCAGCAGCCAAGGGCCCTGGACAGGTGCCGGCTACACCTTC.

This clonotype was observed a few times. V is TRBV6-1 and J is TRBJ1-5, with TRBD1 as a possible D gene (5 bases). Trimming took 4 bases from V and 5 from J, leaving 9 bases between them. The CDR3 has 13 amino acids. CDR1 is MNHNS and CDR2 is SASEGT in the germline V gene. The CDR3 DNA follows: TGTGCCAGCAGTGGCCCAGGGTATCAGCCCCAGCATTTT. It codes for CASSGPGYQPQHF.

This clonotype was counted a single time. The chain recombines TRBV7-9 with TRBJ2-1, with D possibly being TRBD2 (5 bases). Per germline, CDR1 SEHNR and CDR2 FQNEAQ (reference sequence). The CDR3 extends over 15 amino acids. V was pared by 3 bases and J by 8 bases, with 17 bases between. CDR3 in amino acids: CASSFSSGGWDEQFF. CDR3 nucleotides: TGTGCCAGCAGCTTTTCCAGCGGTGGGTGGGATGAGCAGTTCTTC.

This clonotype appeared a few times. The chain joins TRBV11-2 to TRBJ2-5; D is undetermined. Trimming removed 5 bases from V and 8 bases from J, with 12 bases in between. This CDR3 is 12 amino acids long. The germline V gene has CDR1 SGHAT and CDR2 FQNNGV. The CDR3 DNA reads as TGTGCCAGCAGCCCTCCCCGAGTAACCCAGTACTTC. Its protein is CASSPPRVTQYF. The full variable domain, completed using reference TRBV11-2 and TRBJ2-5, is EAGVAQSPRYKIIEKRQSVAFWCNPISGHATLYWYQQILGQGPKLLIQFQNNGVVDDSQLPKDRFSAERLKGVDSTLKIQPAKLEDSAVYLCASSPPRVTQYFGPGTRLLVL.

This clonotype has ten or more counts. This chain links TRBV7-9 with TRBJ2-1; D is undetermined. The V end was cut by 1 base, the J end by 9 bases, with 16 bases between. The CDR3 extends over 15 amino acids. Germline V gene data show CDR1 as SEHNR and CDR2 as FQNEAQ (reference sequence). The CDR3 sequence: CASSLGPSSGTEQFF. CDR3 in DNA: TGTGCCAGCAGCTTAGGCCCCAGTTCAGGTACTGAGCAGTTCTTC.

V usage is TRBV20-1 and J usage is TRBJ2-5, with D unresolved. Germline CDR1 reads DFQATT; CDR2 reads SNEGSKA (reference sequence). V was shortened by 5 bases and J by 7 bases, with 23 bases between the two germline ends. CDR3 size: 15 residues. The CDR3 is CSAETATLRLATQYF. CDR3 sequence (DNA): TGCAGTGCTGAAACCGCAACCCTCCGACTTGCGACCCAGTACTTC.

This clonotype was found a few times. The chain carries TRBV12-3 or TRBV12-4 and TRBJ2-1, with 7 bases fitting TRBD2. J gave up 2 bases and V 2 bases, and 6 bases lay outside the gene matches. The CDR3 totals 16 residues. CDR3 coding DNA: TGTGCCAGCAGTTTAAGGAGCGGGGCAACCTACAATGAGCAGTTCTTC. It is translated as CASSLRSGATYNEQFF.

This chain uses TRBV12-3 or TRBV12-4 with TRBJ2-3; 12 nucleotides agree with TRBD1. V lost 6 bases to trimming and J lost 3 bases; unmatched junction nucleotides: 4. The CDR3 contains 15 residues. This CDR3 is CASSRDRGPTDTQYF. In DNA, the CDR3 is TGTGCCAGCAGCCGGGACAGGGGGCCGACAGATACGCAGTATTTT.

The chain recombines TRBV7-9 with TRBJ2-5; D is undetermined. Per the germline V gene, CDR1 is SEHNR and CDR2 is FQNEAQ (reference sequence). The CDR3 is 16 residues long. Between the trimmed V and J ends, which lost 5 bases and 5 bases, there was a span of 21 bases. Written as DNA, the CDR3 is TGTGCCAGCAGCGGCCGGGCGCCTAATGGTGGGGAGACCCAGTACTTC. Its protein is CASSGRAPNGGETQYF.

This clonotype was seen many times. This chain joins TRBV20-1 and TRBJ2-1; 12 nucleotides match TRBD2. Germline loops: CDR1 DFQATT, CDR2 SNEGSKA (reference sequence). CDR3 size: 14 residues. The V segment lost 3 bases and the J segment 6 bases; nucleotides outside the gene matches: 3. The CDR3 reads CSASGLAGTNEQFF. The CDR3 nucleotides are TGCAGTGCTAGCGGACTAGCGGGGACCAATGAGCAGTTCTTC.

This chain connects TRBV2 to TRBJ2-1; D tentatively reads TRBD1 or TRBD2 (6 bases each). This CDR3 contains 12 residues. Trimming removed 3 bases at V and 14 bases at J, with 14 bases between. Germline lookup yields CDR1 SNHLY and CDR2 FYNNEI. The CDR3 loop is CASSDRGAGKFF. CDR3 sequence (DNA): TGTGCCAGCAGTGACAGGGGAGCGGGCAAGTTCTTC.

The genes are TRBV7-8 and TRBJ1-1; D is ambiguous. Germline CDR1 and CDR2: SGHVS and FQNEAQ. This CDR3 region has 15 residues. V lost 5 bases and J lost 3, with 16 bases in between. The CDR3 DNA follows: TGTGCCAGCAGCAGCACCCCGGGGATGGACACTGAAGCTTTCTTT. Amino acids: CASSSTPGMDTEAFF.